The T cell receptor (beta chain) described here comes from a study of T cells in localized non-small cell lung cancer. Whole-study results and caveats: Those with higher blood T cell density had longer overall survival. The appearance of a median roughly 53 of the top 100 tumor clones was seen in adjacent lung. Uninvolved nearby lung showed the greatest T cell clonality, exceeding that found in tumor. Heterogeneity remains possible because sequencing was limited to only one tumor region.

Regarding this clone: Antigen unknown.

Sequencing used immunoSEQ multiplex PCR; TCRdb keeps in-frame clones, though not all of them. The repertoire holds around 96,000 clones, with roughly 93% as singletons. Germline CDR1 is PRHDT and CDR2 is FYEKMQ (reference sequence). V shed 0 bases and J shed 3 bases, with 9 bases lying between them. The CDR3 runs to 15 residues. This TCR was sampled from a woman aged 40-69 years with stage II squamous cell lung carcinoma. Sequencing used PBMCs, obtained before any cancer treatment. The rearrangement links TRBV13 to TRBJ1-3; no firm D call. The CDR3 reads CASSLGVIGGNTIYF. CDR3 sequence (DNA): TGTGCCAGCAGCTTAGGGGTTATAGGTGGAAACACCATATATTTT.